Below, 25 T cell receptor beta chains from the same sample are listed, as sequenced in a study of cytomegalovirus exposure and HLA in healthy donors. The PCR employed 60 Vbeta primers together with 13 Jbeta primers. Some clones are missing from TCRdb's copy, which holds only in-frame ones; the method was immunoSEQ multiplex PCR. The table records 120,000 or so clones, roughly a tenth of them present only once. Sequenced sample: PBMCs. These receptors came from a young woman in good health and CMV-seropositive.

This clone was observed a few times. CDR3 DNA: TGCGCCAGCAGCTTATGGACTAGCGGAGAGACCCAGTACTTC. It codes for CASSLWTSGETQYF. This chain uses TRBV5-1 with TRBJ2-5; 10 bases agree with TRBD2. J was trimmed by 4 bases and V by 2 bases; bases with no gene match: 2. Germline V gene sequence: CDR1 SGHRS, CDR2 YFSETQ. The CDR3 is 14 amino acids.

This clone appeared a few times. The J gene is TRBJ2-1, the V gene TRBV27; TRBD2 agrees at 14 bases. The CDR3 contains 18 residues. The germline V gene encodes CDR1 MNHEY and CDR2 SMNVEV (reference sequence). With V trimmed by 6 bases and J by 2 bases, 9 bases remained unmatched. The CDR3 region has the DNA TGTGCCAGCAGCCTAGGGCCGGGACTAGCGGGAGCCTACAATGAGCAGTTCTTC. Its protein is CASSLGPGLAGAYNEQFF.

Note on this clone: At one boundary the junction diverges from the germline segment, which might be a read error. Other DNA sequences in this sample translate to the same CDR3. The chain recombines TRBV4-1 with TRBJ2-7; D perhaps matches TRBD2 (6 bases). Germline CDR1 reads MGHRA; CDR2 reads YSYEKL. The CDR3 sequence is 13 residues long. The DNA of the CDR3 is TGCGCCAGCAGCCAAGATCCCGGACTAACGGTTAGATTC. Protein: CASSQDPGLTVRF.

The V gene is TRBV7-9, the J gene TRBJ2-1; TRBD2 aligns across 7 bases. Germline-derived CDR1 and CDR2 are SEHNR and FQNEAQ (reference sequence). The ends lost 2 bases at V and 0 bases at J; junction bases unmatched: 7. The CDR3 has 17 residues. CDR3 DNA: TGTGCCAGCAGCTTACAAGGGCGGGGGAGCTCCTACAATGAGCAGTTCTTC. Protein sequence: CASSLQGRGSSYNEQFF.

This rearrangement joins TRBV11-2 to TRBJ2-7; D unresolved. V lost 7 bases and J lost 0, with 16 bases in between. This CDR3 is 15 amino acids long. The germline V gene encodes CDR1 SGHAT and CDR2 FQNNGV. The CDR3 region is CASTTLRRSSYEQYF. The DNA of the CDR3 is TGTGCCAGCACCACACTCCGACGGAGCTCCTACGAGCAGTACTTC.

In this sample, this clone turned up a few times. This CDR3 reads CASSPGLAGTNEQFF. The CDR3 bases are TGTGCCAGCTCACCGGGACTAGCGGGGACTAATGAGCAGTTCTTC. The chain is built from TRBV18 and TRBJ2-1, with TRBD2 identical over 13 bases. Trimming cost V 3 bases and J 7 bases; bases outside gene matches: 3. The CDR3 runs to 15 residues. From germline, CDR1 is KGHSH and CDR2 LQKENI.

The sample holds a few counts of this clone. V is TRBV5-4 and J is TRBJ1-2; D is possibly TRBD1 (5 bases). The V end lost 0 bases, the J end lost 4 bases, and 10 bases lay between the germline ends. The CDR3 runs 14 residues. CDR1 and CDR2 (germline): SGHNT, YYREEE (reference sequence). CDR3 coding DNA: TGTGCCAGCAGCTTGGGGGGGGATCTCTATGGCTACACCTTC. It yields the protein CASSLGGDLYGYTF.

Many counts were recorded for this clone. The chain uses TRBV2 and TRBJ1-1; no clear D. The CDR3 is 14 amino acids. V shed 3 bases and J shed 5 bases, with 13 bases lying between them. Germline V CDR1 and CDR2: SNHLY, FYNNEI. CDR3 residues: CASSEAPQWTEAFF. CDR3 DNA: TGTGCCAGCAGTGAGGCCCCCCAATGGACTGAAGCTTTCTTT.

This clone came up a few times. The V and J genes are TRBV29-1 and TRBJ1-2; D might be TRBD1 (6 bases). V shed 7 bases and J shed 8 bases, with 20 bases lying between them. Germline CDR1 and CDR2: SQVTM and ANQGSEA. This CDR3 is 13 amino acids long. The CDR3 nucleotides read TGCAGCGCAACACAGACAGGTGGCTCGGGCTACACCTTC. Residues: CSATQTGGSGYTF.

The gene calls are TRBV5-4 and TRBJ2-6, with D tentatively TRBD2 (5 bases). Per the germline V gene, CDR1 is SGHNT and CDR2 is YYREEE (reference sequence). V was clipped by 4 bases and J by 2 bases, with 10 bases between them. This CDR3 has 15 amino acids. CDR3 DNA sequence: TGTGCCAGCAGCGTTAGCGTGGCTGGGGCCAACGTCCTGACTTTC. Its translation is CASSVSVAGANVLTF.

This clone was detected only a few times. This specimen includes other DNA sequences encoding the same CDR3. V is TRBV19 and J is TRBJ1-1, with a weak D call TRBD1 (6 bases). CDR3 length equals 14 residues. V lost 2 bases, J lost 1 base, and 8 bases lay in between. Per germline, CDR1 LNHDA and CDR2 SQIVND (reference sequence). The DNA of the CDR3 is TGTGCCAGTAGTATAACAGGGAGGAACACTGAAGCTTTCTTT. It is translated as CASSITGRNTEAFF.

This clone came up a few times. A read error may produce the germline difference seen at one junction end. V gene TRBV2 combines with J gene TRBJ2-1; tentatively, D is TRBD1 or TRBD2 (5 bases each). The CDR3 totals 11 residues. Per germline, CDR1 SNHLY and CDR2 FYNNEI. The CDR3 nucleotides are TGTGTCAGCAGGGCGAGGGCTGAGCAGTTCTTC. This translates into CVSRARAEQFF. Based on the CDR3 plus reference TRBV2 and TRBJ2-1, the full variable domain is EPEVTQTPSHQVTQMGQEVILRCVPISNHLYFYWYRQILGQKVEFLVSFYNNEISEKSEIFDDQFSVERPDGSNFTLKIRSTKLEDSAMYFCVSRARAEQFFGPGTRLTVL.

The chain carries TRBV28 and TRBJ1-2, with 11 bases lining up with TRBD1. Trimming removed 4 bases from V and 8 bases from J; junction bases left unmatched: 6. The CDR3 has 14 amino acids. In germline, CDR1 is MDHEN, CDR2 SYDVKM. The CDR3 spells CASSSGQGAWGYTF. CDR3 nucleotide sequence: TGTGCCAGCAGTTCTGGACAGGGGGCCTGGGGCTACACCTTC.

This clone was seen a handful of times. CDR3 bases: TGTGCCAGCAGCCCTACGGGGGTATTAGGTGGCTACACCTTC. Amino acids: CASSPTGVLGGYTF. The chain links TRBV2 to TRBJ1-2; D might be TRBD1 (5 bases). Per germline, CDR1 SNHLY and CDR2 FYNNEI. V lost 6 bases and J 7 bases, leaving 18 bases between the germline ends. The CDR3 runs to 14 residues.

The chain's CDR3 is CATWRGGNQPQHF. DNA of the CDR3: TGTGCCACCTGGCGGGGGGGCAATCAGCCCCAGCATTTT. This rearrangement joins TRBV2 to TRBJ1-5; tentative D call: TRBD1 (5 bases). Germline V gives CDR1 SNHLY, CDR2 FYNNEI. This CDR3 contains 13 residues. Trimming left V 10 bases short and J 2 bases short, with 12 bases between.

The table lists this clone with a few counts. This chain uses TRBV2 with TRBJ2-5; D remains unclear. This CDR3 is built from 12 residues. The V gene lost 6 bases and the J gene lost 1 base, with 6 bases spanning the gap. The V gene's germline CDR1 is SNHLY and CDR2 FYNNEI. CDR3 residues: CASSHPQETQYF. In DNA, the CDR3 is TGTGCCAGCAGCCATCCCCAAGAGACCCAGTACTTC.

The sample holds a few counts of this clone. The rearrangement joins TRBV27 to TRBJ2-7; 12 bases agree with TRBD1. The CDR3 runs to 16 residues. Trimming at V came to 4 bases and at J to 4 bases, leaving 8 bases not matched to a gene. CDR1 is MNHEY and CDR2 is SMNVEV in the germline V gene (reference sequence). The CDR3 DNA is TGTGCCAGCAGTTGGTGGGGACAGGGGGCGCGGTACGAGCAGTACTTC. Translation gives CASSWWGQGARYEQYF.

This clone was counted only a few times. The V and J genes are TRBV10-3 and TRBJ1-1; D may be TRBD1 (5 bases). The length of the CDR3 is 13 residues. V was shortened by 7 bases and J by 3 bases, with 12 bases between the two germline ends. The germline V gene has CDR1 ENHRY and CDR2 SYGVKD. The CDR3 spells CAITQGSYTEAFF. The DNA of the CDR3 is TGTGCCATCACTCAGGGCTCGTACACTGAAGCTTTCTTT.

In its sample, this clone was seen a few times. This chain joins TRBV25-1 and TRBJ2-2; D is perhaps TRBD1 (5 bases). Between the trimmed V and J ends, which lost 8 bases and 5 bases, there was a span of 18 bases. CDR1 is MGHDK, CDR2 SYGVNS, per germline. The CDR3 runs 15 residues. CDR3 bases: TGTGCCAGCCCCCTTTCCCCCTGGACAACCGGGGAGCTGTTTTTT. Encoded protein: CASPLSPWTTGELFF.

This clone was seen a handful of times. J is TRBJ1-2 and V is TRBV5-1, with TRBD1 matching over 9 bases. After removal of 6 bases from V and 0 bases from J, the junction contained 6 bases not matched to a gene. The CDR3 extends over 15 amino acids. CDR1 is SGHRS, CDR2 YFSETQ, per germline. In DNA form, the CDR3 reads TGCGCCAGCAACACCAGGACAGGGGCTAACTATGGCTACACCTTC. Translation: CASNTRTGANYGYTF.

This clone occurred a few times. The chain carries TRBV5-1 and TRBJ2-1; 14 nucleotides line up with TRBD2. From germline, CDR1 is SGHRS and CDR2 YFSETQ. The CDR3 runs 16 residues. V lost 4 bases to trimming and J lost 9 bases; unmatched junction nucleotides: 9. In DNA form, the CDR3 reads TGCGCCAGCAGCCTCCGGACTAGCGGGAGGTACGGTGAGCAGTTCTTC. As protein: CASSLRTSGRYGEQFF.

In its sample, this clone was seen a few times. The J gene is TRBJ2-5, the V gene TRBV5-6; D is perhaps TRBD1 (7 bases). Germline lookup yields CDR1 SGHDT and CDR2 YYEEEE. CDR3 size: 14 residues. The germline V and J ends were trimmed by 3 bases and 1 base, with 10 bases remaining between them. CDR3 residues: CASSWRDSQETQYF. CDR3 nucleotides: TGTGCCAGCAGCTGGCGGGACAGCCAAGAGACCCAGTACTTC.

This clone was counted between two and nine times. Other DNA variants within this sample encode the same CDR3. V usage is TRBV30 and J usage is TRBJ1-1; possible D gene TRBD1, 5 bases. Germline-derived CDR1 and CDR2 are GTSNPN and SVGIG (reference sequence). The CDR3 is made up of 14 amino acids. Trimming pared 5 bases from V and 3 bases from J, leaving 16 bases between. CDR3 nucleotides: TGTGCCTGGTGTTCTGTGGGGCGGTACACTGAAGCTTTCTTT. Translating it yields CAWCSVGRYTEAFF.

In its sample, this clone was seen a few times. The chain couples TRBV27 to TRBJ2-7, with 8 bases matching TRBD1. The CDR3 consists of 17 residues. V was pared by 6 bases and J by 0 bases, with 13 bases of the junction left unmatched. From germline, CDR1 is MNHEY and CDR2 SMNVEV (reference sequence). The CDR3 protein is CASSPFTGTGYSYEQYF. CDR3 nucleotide sequence: TGTGCCAGCAGCCCTTTTACTGGGACAGGTTACTCCTACGAGCAGTACTTC.

In regard to this clone: Compared with germline, one end of the junction differs, possibly owing to a read error. The V and J genes are TRBV30 and TRBJ1-3; D may be TRBD1 (6 bases). Germline loops: CDR1 GTSNPN, CDR2 SVGIG (reference sequence). The CDR3 contains 12 residues. Here the CDR3 reads CALDSSGNNIYF. In DNA, the CDR3 is TGTGCATTGGACAGTTCTGGAAACAACATATATTTT.